Listed here are 9 T cell receptor beta chains from one sample, sequenced in a study of blood T cell repertoires in COVID-19. Using immunoSEQ multiplex PCR, the repertoire was profiled, and TCRdb retains in-frame clones only, with some absent. This sample carries some 170,000 clones, about 88% of them seen once, and the ten largest clones take roughly 20%. Sequenced material: peripheral blood. These receptors were collected from a woman aged 80 or over with acute or convalescent COVID-19.

This clone was seen only once. The rearrangement uses TRBV10-3 and TRBJ1-1, with 12 bases fitting TRBD1. The CDR3 runs 14 residues. V shed 6 bases, J shed 4 bases, and the junction held 3 bases outside the gene matches. Looked up from germline, CDR1 is ENHRY and CDR2 is SYGVKD. CDR3 nucleotides: TGTGCCATCAGGGGACAGGGGGCAAGCACTGAAGCTTTCTTT. This encodes CAIRGQGASTEAFF.

This clone was found a few times. V is TRBV5-6 and J is TRBJ2-7; possibly TRBD2 for D (5 bases). The length of the CDR3 is 15 residues. V was cut by 4 bases and J by 6 bases, with 20 bases left in between. CDR1 is SGHDT, CDR2 YYEEEE, per germline. CDR3 region: CASSPFDRPGVEQYF. DNA of the CDR3: TGTGCCAGCAGCCCCTTTGACCGGCCCGGGGTCGAGCAGTACTTC.

The rearrangement links TRBV2 to TRBJ1-2, with D maybe TRBD1 (5 bases). V dropped 3 bases and J dropped 6 bases, with 11 bases sitting between them. CDR3 length: 13 residues. The germline V gene has CDR1 SNHLY and CDR2 FYNNEI. In DNA form, the CDR3 reads TGTGCCAGCAGTGAGACGCCAGGGAATGGCTACACCTTC. Residues: CASSETPGNGYTF.

The rearrangement joins TRBV25-1 to TRBJ2-7; D remains ambiguous. Trimming took off 1 base at V and 2 bases at J, with 9 bases between the two ends. Germline CDR1 MGHDK, CDR2 SYGVNS. This CDR3 has 14 residues. The CDR3 reads CASSEFGGTYEQYF. The CDR3 nucleotides are TGTGCCAGCAGTGAATTTGGCGGAACCTACGAGCAGTACTTC.

The chain uses TRBV6-2 or TRBV6-3 and TRBJ2-3; 14 bases agree with TRBD2. The germline CDR1 and CDR2 sequences are MNHEY and SVGEGT. The CDR3 length is 18 residues. J was trimmed by 8 bases and V by 4 bases; bases with no gene match: 14. The CDR3 protein is CASSFLGLAGGPSATQYF. The CDR3 DNA is TGTGCCAGCAGTTTCTTAGGACTAGCGGGGGGCCCATCTGCTACGCAGTATTTT.

This clone showed up just a few times. The V call is TRBV7-9, the J call TRBJ2-7; D might be TRBD2 (6 bases). The CDR3 totals 13 residues. In germline, CDR1 is SEHNR, CDR2 FQNEAQ (reference sequence). The V end lost 3 bases, the J end lost 7 bases, and 13 bases lay between the germline ends. The DNA of the CDR3 is TGTGCCAGCAGCTTCTCGGGAGAAGTTGAGCAGTACTTC. Translation gives CASSFSGEVEQYF. The complete variable domain, with remaining parts taken from reference TRBV7-9 and TRBJ2-7, reads DTGVSQNPRHKITKRGQNVTFRCDPISEHNRLYWYRQTLGQGPEFLTYFQNEAQLEKSRLLSDRFSAERPKGSFSTLEIQRTEQGDSAMYLCASSFSGEVEQYFGPGTRLTVT.

The rearrangement uses TRBV6-2 or TRBV6-3 and TRBJ1-5, with 8 bases identical to TRBD1. Trimming removed 5 bases from V and 1 base from J; junction bases left unmatched: 13. Germline V gene data show CDR1 as MNHEY and CDR2 as SVGEGT. CDR3 size: 18 residues. This chain's CDR3 is CASSAGGRLLESNQPQHF. In nucleotides, the CDR3 is TGTGCCAGCAGTGCAGGGGGCCGCCTTTTAGAGAGCAATCAGCCCCAGCATTTT.

The chain carries TRBV5-4 and TRBJ1-2; 7 bases line up with TRBD1. J was trimmed by 4 bases and V by 6 bases; bases with no gene match: 12. CDR3 length: 15 amino acids. The germline gives CDR1 SGHNT, CDR2 YYREEE (reference sequence). CDR3 region: CASIDKDRASYGYTF. The CDR3 DNA reads as TGTGCCAGCATCGACAAAGACAGGGCCTCCTATGGCTACACCTTC.

The chain carries TRBV20-1 and TRBJ1-2; D is unclear. Between the trimmed V and J ends, which lost 3 bases and 0 bases, there was a span of 8 bases. CDR3 length: 13 residues. Germline V lookup: CDR1 DFQATT, CDR2 SNEGSKA (reference sequence). CDR3 bases: TGCAGTGCTAGTGAGGGCTCTAACTATGGCTACACCTTC. Translated, it gives CSASEGSNYGYTF.